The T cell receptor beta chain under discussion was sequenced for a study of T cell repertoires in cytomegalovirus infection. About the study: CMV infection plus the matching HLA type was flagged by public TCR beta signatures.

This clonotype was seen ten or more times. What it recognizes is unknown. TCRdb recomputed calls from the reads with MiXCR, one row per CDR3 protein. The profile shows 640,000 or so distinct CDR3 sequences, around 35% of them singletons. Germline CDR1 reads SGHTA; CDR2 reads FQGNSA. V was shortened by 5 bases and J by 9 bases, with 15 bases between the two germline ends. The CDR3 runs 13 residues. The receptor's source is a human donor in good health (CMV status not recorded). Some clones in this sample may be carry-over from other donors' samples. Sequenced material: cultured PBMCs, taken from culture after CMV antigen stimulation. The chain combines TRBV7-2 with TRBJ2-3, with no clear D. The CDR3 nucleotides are TGTGCCAGCAGCCCGCCCGCCATGGGGACGCAGTATTTT. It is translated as CASSPPAMGTQYF.